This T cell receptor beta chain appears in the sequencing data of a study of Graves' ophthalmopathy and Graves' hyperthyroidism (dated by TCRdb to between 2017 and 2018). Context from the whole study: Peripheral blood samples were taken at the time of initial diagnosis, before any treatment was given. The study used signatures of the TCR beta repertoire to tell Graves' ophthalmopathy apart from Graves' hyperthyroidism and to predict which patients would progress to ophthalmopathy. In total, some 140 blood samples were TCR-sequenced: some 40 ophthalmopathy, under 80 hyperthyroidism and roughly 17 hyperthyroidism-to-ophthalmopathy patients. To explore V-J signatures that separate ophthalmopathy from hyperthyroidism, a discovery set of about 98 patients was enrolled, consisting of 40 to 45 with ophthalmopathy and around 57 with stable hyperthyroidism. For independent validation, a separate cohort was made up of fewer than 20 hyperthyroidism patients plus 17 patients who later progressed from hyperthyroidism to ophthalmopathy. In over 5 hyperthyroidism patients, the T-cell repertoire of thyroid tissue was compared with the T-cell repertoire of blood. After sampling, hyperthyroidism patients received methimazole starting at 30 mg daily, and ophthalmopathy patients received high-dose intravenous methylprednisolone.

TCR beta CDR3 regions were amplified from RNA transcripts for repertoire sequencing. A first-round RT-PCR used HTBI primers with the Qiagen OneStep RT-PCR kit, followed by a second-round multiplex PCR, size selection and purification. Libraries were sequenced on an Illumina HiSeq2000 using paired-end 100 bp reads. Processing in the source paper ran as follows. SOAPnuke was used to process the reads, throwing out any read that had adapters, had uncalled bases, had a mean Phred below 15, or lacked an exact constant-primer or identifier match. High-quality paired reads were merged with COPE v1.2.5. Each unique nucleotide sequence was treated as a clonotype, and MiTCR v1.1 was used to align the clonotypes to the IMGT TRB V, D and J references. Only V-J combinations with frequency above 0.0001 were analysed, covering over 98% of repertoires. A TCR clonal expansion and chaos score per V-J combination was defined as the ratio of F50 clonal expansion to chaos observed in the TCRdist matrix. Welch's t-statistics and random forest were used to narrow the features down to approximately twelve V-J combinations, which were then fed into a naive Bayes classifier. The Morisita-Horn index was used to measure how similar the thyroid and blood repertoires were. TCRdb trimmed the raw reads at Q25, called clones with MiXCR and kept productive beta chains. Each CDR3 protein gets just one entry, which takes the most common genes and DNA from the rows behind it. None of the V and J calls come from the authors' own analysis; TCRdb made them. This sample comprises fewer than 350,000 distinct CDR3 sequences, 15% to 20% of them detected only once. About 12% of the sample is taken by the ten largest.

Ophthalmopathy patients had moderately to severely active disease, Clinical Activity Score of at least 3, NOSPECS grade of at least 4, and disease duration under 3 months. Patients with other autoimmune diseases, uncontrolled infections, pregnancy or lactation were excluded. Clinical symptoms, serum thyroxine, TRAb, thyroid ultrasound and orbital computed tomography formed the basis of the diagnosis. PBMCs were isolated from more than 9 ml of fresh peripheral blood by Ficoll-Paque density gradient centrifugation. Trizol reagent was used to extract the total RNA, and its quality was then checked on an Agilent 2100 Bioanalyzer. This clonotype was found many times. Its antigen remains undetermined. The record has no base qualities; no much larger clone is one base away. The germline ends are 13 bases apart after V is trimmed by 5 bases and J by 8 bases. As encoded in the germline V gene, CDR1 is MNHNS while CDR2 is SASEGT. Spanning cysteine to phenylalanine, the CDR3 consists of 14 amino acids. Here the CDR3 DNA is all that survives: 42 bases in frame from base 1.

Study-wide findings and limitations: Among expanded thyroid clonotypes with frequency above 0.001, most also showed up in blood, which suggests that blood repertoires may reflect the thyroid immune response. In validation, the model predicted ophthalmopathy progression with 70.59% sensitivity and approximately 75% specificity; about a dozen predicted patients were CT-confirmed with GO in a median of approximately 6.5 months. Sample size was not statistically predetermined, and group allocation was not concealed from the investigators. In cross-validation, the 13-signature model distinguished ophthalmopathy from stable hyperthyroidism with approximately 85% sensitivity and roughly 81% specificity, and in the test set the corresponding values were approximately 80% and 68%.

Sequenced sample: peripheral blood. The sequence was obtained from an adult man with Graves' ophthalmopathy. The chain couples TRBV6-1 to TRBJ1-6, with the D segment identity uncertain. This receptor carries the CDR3 CASSRGLEHSPLHF. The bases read TGTGCCAGCAGTAGAGGGTTGGAGCATTCACCCCTCCACTTT.